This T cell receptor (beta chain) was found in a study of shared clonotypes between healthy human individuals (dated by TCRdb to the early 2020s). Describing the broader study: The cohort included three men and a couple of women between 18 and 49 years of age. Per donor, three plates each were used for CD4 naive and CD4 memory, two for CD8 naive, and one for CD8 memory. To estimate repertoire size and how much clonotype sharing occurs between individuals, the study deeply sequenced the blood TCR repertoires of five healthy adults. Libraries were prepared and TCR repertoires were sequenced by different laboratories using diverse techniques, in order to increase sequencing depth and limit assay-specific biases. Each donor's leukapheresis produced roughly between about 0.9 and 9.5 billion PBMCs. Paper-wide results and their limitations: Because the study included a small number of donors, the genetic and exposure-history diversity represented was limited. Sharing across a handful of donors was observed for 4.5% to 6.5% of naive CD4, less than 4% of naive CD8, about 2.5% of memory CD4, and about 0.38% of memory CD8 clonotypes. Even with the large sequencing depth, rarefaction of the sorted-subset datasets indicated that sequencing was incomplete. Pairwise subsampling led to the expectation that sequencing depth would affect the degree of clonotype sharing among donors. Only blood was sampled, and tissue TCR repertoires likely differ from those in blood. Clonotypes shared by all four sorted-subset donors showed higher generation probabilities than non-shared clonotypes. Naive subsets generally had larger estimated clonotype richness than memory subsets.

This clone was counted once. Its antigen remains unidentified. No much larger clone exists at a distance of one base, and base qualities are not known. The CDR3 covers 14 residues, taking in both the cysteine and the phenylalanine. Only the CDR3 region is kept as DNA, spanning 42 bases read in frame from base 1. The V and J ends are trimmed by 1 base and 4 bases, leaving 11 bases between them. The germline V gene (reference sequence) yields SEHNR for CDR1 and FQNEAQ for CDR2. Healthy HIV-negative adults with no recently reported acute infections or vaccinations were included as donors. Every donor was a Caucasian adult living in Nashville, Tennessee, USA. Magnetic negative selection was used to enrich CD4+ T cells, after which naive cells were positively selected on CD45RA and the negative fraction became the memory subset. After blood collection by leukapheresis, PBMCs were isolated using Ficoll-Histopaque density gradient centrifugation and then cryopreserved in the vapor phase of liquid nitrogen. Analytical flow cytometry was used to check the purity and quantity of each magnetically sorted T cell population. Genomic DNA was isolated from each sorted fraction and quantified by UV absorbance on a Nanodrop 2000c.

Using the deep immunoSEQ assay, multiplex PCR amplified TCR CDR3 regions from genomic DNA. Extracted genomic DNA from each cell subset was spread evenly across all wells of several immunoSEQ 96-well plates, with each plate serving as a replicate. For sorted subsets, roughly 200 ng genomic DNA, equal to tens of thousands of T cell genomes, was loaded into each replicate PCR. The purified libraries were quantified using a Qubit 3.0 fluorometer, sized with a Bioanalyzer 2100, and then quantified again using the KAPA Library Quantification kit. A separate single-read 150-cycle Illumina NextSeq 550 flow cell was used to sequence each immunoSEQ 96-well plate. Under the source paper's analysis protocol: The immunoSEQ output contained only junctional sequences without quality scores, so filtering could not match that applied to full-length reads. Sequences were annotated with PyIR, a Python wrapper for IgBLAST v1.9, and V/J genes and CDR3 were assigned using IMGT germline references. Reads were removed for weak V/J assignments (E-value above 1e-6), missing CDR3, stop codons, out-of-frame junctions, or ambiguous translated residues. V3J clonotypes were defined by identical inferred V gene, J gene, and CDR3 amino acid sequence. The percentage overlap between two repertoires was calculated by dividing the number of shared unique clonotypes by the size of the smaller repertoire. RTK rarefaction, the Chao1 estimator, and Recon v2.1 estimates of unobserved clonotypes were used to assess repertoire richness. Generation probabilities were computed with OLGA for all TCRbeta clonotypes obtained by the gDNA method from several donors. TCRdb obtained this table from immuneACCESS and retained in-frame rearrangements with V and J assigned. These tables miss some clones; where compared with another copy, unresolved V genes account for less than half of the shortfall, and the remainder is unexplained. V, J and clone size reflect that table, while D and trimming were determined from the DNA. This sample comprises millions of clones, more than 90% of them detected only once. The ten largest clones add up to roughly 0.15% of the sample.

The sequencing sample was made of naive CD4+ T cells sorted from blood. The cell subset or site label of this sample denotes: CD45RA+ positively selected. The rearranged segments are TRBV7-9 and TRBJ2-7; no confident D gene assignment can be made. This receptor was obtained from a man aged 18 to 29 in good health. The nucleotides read TGTGCCAGCAGCTTAGGGTCCCCCGGGTACGAGCAGTACTTC. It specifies CASSLGSPGYEQYF.